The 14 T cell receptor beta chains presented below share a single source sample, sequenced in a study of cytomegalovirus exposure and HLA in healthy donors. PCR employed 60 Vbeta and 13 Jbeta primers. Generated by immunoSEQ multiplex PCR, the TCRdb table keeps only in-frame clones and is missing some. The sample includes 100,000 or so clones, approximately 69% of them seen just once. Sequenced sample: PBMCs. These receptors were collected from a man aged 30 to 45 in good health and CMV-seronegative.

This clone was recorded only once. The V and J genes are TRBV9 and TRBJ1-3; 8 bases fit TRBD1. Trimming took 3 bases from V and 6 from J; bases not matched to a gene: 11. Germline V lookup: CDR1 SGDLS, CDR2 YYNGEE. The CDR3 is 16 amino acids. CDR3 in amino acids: CASSAPPGQAANTIYF. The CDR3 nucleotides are TGTGCCAGCAGCGCCCCTCCGGGACAGGCGGCAAACACCATATATTTT.

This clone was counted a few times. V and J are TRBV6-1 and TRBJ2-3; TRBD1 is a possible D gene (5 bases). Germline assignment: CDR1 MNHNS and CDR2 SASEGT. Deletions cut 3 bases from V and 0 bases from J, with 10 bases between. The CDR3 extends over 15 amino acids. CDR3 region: CASSDSQGSTDTQYF. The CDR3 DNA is TGTGCCAGCAGTGACTCGCAGGGTAGCACAGATACGCAGTATTTT.

The CDR3 protein is CASKGAGSSYNSPLHF. In nucleotides, the CDR3 is TGTGCCAGCAAAGGGGCGGGGAGCTCCTATAATTCACCCCTCCACTTT. This sequence joins TRBV5-4 and TRBJ1-6; tentative D call: TRBD1 (5 bases). The CDR3 is 16 residues long. Germline lookup yields CDR1 SGHNT and CDR2 YYREEE (reference sequence). Trimming pared 6 bases from V and 0 bases from J, leaving 13 bases between.

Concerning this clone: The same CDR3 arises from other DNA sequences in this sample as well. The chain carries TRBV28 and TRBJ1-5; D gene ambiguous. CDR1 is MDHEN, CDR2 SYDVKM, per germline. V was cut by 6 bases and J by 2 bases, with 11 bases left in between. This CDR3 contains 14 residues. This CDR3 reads CASSLSGGNQPQHF. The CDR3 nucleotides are TGTGCCAGCAGCCTCTCCGGTGGCAATCAGCCCCAGCATTTT. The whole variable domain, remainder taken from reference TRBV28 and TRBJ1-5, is DVKVTQSSRYLVKRTGEKVFLECVQDMDHENMFWYRQDPGLGLRLIYFSYDVKMKEKGDIPEGYSVSREKKERFSLILESASTNQTSMYLCASSLSGGNQPQHFGDGTRLSIL.

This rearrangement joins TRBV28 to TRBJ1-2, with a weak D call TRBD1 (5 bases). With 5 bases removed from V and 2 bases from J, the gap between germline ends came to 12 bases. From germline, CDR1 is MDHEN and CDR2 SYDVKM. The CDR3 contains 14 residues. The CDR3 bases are TGTGCCAGCAGTCTCGGGGGACCGAACTATGGCTACACCTTC. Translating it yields CASSLGGPNYGYTF.

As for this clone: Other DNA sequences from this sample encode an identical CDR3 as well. This CDR3 is CASSPTGDGNTIYF. The CDR3 nucleotides are TGTGCCAGCAGTCCGACAGGGGATGGAAACACCATATATTTT. This sequence joins TRBV6-5 and TRBJ1-3, with 8 nucleotides matching TRBD1. The germline gives CDR1 MNHEY, CDR2 SVGAGI. The CDR3 extends over 14 amino acids. With 5 bases clipped from V and 3 bases from J, the junction kept 3 bases outside the gene matches.

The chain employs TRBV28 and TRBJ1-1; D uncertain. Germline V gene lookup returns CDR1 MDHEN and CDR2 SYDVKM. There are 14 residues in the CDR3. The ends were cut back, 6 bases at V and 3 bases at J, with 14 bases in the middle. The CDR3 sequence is CASRSFRSDTEAFF. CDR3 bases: TGTGCCAGCAGAAGCTTCAGGTCCGACACTGAAGCTTTCTTT.

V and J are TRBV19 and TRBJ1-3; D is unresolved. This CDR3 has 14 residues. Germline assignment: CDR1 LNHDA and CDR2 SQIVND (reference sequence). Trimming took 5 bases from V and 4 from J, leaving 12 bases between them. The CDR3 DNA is TGTGCCAGTAGTCAGTACCCGGGGGGAAACACCATATATTTT. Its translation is CASSQYPGGNTIYF.

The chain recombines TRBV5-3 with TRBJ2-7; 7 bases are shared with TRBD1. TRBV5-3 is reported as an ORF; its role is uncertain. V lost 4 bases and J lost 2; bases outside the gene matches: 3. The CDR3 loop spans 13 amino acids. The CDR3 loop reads CARSLDRAYEQYF. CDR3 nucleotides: TGTGCCAGAAGCCTAGACAGGGCCTACGAGCAGTACTTC.

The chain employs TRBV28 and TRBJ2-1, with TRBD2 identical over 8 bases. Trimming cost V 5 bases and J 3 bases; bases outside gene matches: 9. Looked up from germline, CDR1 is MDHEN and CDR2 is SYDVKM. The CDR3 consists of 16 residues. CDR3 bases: TGTGCCAGCAGTCTACGACTAGCGCCCCTCTACAATGAGCAGTTCTTC. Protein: CASSLRLAPLYNEQFF.

The CDR3 DNA sequence: TGTGCCAGCAGTCCCAGGGCGGAGGGGGAAGCTTTCTTT. Its translation: CASSPRAEGEAFF. The chain couples TRBV7-3 to TRBJ1-1; D may be TRBD1 (5 bases). Germline CDR1 is SGHTA and CDR2 is FQGTGA. The CDR3 loop spans 13 amino acids. Trimming cost V 6 bases and J 8 bases, with 16 bases left between them.

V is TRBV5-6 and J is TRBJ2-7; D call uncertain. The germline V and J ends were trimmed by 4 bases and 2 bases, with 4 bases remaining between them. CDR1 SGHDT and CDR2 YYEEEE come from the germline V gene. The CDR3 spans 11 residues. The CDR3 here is CASSLPYEQYF. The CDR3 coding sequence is TGTGCCAGCAGCCTACCCTACGAGCAGTACTTC.

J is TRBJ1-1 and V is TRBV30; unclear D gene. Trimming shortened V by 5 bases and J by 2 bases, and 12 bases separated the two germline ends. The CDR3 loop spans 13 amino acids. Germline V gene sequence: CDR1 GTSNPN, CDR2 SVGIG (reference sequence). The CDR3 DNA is TGTGCCTGGGCCCGGGTCGCCAACACTGAAGCTTTCTTT. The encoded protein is CAWARVANTEAFF.

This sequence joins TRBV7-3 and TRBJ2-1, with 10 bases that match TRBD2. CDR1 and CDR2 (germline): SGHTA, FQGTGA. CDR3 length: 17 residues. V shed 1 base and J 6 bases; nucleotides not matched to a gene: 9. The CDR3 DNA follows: TGTGCCAGCAGCTTAATGCCTAGCGGGAGTTTGGGCAATGAGCAGTTCTTC. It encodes CASSLMPSGSLGNEQFF.